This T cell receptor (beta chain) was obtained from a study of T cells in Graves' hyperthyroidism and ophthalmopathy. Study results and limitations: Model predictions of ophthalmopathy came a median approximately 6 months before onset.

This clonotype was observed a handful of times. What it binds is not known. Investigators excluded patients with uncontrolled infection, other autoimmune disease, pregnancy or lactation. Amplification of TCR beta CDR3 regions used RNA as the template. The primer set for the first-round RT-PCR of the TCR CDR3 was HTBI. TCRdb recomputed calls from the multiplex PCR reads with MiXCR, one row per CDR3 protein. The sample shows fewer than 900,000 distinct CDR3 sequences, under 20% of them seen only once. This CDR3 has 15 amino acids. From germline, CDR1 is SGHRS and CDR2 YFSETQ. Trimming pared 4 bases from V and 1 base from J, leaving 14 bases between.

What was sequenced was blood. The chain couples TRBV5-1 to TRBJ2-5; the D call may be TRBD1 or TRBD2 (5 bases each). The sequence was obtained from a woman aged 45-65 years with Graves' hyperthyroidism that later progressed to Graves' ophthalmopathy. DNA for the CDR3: TGCGCCAGCAGCGGGGGTGGGGTACCCCAAGAGACCCAGTACTTC. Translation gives CASSGGGVPQETQYF.